Each of the 7 T cell receptor beta chains below was sequenced from the same sample in a study of kidney transplant recipient with SARS-CoV-2 infection. TCRdb reprocessed the reads with MiXCR, giving one entry per CDR3 protein. The data contain 200,000 to 250,000 distinct CDR3 sequences, 25% to 35% of them singletons. The input for sequencing was a blood sample, taken at baseline and on day 111 from a kidney transplant recipient. These receptors were taken from a male patient in his 30s who had COVID-19 and was a kidney transplant recipient. Some T cells here may be from the graft donor.

A word on this clonotype: Given a much more abundant clone one base away, this may be a read error. The rearrangement joins TRBV24-1 to TRBJ1-6, with D unresolved. This CDR3 spans 14 amino acids. Germline assignment: CDR1 KGHDR and CDR2 SFDVKD. The V end lost 3 bases, the J end lost 11 bases, and 13 bases lay between the germline ends. Here the CDR3 reads CATSDIDPGPPLHF. CDR3 bases: TGTGCCACCAGTGATATTGACCCTGGTCCACCCCTCCACTTT.

A remark on this clonotype: A single base separates this from a much larger clone, so it may be a read error. The chain has TRBV5-1 and TRBJ1-4; D remains ambiguous. V lost 5 bases and J 4 bases, leaving 9 bases between the germline ends. The CDR3 contains 13 residues. The germline V gene has CDR1 SGHRS and CDR2 YFSETQ. The CDR3 loop is CASSQQSNEKLFF. Here the CDR3 DNA reads TGCGCCAGCAGTCAACAGAGTAATGAAAAACTGTTTTTT.

With regard to this clonotype: This may come from a read error, since a much larger clone is one base off. The chain links TRBV10-3 to TRBJ2-1; D may correspond to TRBD1 or TRBD2 (5 bases each). This CDR3 has 14 residues. Trimming removed 0 bases from V and 9 bases from J, with 12 bases in between. The germline CDR1 and CDR2 sequences are ENHRY and SYGVKD. CDR3 DNA: TGTGCCATCAGTGAGTCTAGCGCAGACAGTGAGCAGTTCTTC. Its protein product is CAISESSADSEQFF.

This clonotype was observed many times. This chain connects TRBV6-2 or TRBV6-3 to TRBJ2-2, with 8 positions matching TRBD2. The J segment lost 3 bases and the V segment lost 6 bases, leaving 6 bases of the junction unmatched. This CDR3 region has 15 residues. Looked up from germline, CDR1 is MNHEY and CDR2 is SVGEGT. CDR3 coding DNA: TGTGCCAGCAGAAATAGCGGGAAGGACACCGGGGAGCTGTTTTTT. It specifies CASRNSGKDTGELFF.

This clonotype was seen many times. The rearrangement joins TRBV27 to TRBJ2-3; maybe TRBD2 (6 bases). Trimming took 0 bases from V and 7 from J, leaving 14 bases between them. Germline V lookup: CDR1 MNHEY, CDR2 SMNVEV (reference sequence). The CDR3 runs to 15 residues. For the CDR3, the DNA is TGTGCCAGCAGTTTATCGGGGGGAGGTTCCTATACGCAGTATTTT. This encodes CASSLSGGGSYTQYF.

As for this clonotype: At one end, the junction sequence differs from germline, possibly due to a read error. The chain is built from TRBV9 and TRBJ2-1; D call uncertain. The CDR3 has 13 amino acids. Germline V lookup: CDR1 SGDLS, CDR2 YYNGEE. The DNA of the CDR3 is TGTGTCAGCAGCGTAGAGGTGTTCAATGAGCAGTTCTTC. Protein sequence: CVSSVEVFNEQFF.

This clonotype occurred once. The junction departs from germline at one end; a sequencing error may be responsible. The chain links TRBV12-3 or TRBV12-4 to TRBJ1-2, with 8 bases identical to TRBD1. The CDR3 covers 17 residues. The CDR3 spells CASSPSGTGPSYYGCTF. The CDR3 coding sequence is TGTGCCAGCAGTCCCTCGGGGACAGGCCCTTCTTACTATGGCTGCACCTTC.